The next 19 T cell receptor beta chains were all read from a single sample in a study of T cell changes during pregnancy in multiple sclerosis. Here immunoSEQ multiplex PCR was the method, and the copy in TCRdb shows in-frame clones only, minus some. The sample records about 66,000 clones, 90% to 95% being singletons. Sequencing was performed on CD8+ T cells from peripheral blood mononuclear cells, taken before pregnancy. These receptors were collected from a female donor with multiple sclerosis, enrolled in a pregnancy study.

V and J are TRBV5-4 and TRBJ1-4; 9 bases align to TRBD1. CDR3 length: 15 amino acids. The V and J ends lost 0 bases and 7 bases, in that order; junction bases with no gene match: 4. Germline V gene sequence: CDR1 SGHNT, CDR2 YYREEE (reference sequence). The DNA for the CDR3 is TGTGCCAGCAGCTTGGGGGACAGGGCTGGTGAAAAACTGTTTTTT. Protein: CASSLGDRAGEKLFF.

This chain connects TRBV15 to TRBJ2-7, with D perhaps TRBD1 (6 bases). The germline gives CDR1 LNHNV, CDR2 YYDKDF (reference sequence). The length of the CDR3 is 12 residues. The germline V and J ends were trimmed by 5 bases and 7 bases, with 12 bases remaining between them. The CDR3 DNA reads TGTGCCACCAGCTCTGGACAGACGGAGCAGTACTTC. Amino acids: CATSSGQTEQYF.

The J gene is TRBJ2-2, the V gene TRBV11-2, with D unclear. The germline V gene encodes CDR1 SGHAT and CDR2 FQNNGV. There are 14 residues in the CDR3. The ends were cut back, 5 bases at V and 7 bases at J, with 14 bases in the middle. The CDR3 nucleotides read TGTGCCAGCAGCCTTGGGCGTGGCCTCGGGGAGCTGTTTTTT. Amino acid sequence: CASSLGRGLGELFF.

The gene calls are TRBV7-9 and TRBJ1-2; 7 bases line up with TRBD1. Losses at the gene ends were 1 base for V and 8 bases for J; bases not matched to a gene: 7. The CDR3 sequence is 14 residues long. Germline CDR1 reads SEHNR; CDR2 reads FQNEAQ (reference sequence). CDR3 DNA sequence: TGTGCCAGCAGCTTAGGACAGGGCCTGCGGGGCTACACCTTC. Its protein product is CASSLGQGLRGYTF. Full variable domain (missing parts from reference TRBV7-9 and TRBJ1-2): DTGVSQNPRHKITKRGQNVTFRCDPISEHNRLYWYRQTLGQGPEFLTYFQNEAQLEKSRLLSDRFSAERPKGSFSTLEIQRTEQGDSAMYLCASSLGQGLRGYTFGSGTRLTVV.

This chain uses TRBV11-2 with TRBJ2-1; possibly TRBD2 for D (5 bases). Germline-derived CDR1 and CDR2 are SGHAT and FQNNGV. This CDR3 contains 15 residues. V lost 5 bases, J lost 9 bases, and 20 bases lay in between. CDR3 region: CASSRSEAGAGEQFF. As DNA, the CDR3 is TGTGCCAGCAGCCGATCAGAGGCCGGTGCGGGTGAGCAGTTCTTC.

The chain links TRBV5-1 to TRBJ1-1; unclear D gene. V gave up 0 bases and J gave up 1 base, with 4 bases separating them. CDR1 and CDR2 (germline): SGHRS, YFSETQ. The CDR3 length is 13 residues. The CDR3 nucleotides read TGCGCCAGCAGCTTGGCCTGGAACACTGAAGCTTTCTTT. It is translated as CASSLAWNTEAFF.

The chain joins TRBV15 to TRBJ1-2; D not certain. CDR1 and CDR2 from the germline V gene are LNHNV and YYDKDF (reference sequence). V lost 1 base and J 2 bases, leaving 5 bases between the germline ends. CDR3 length: 13 residues. The CDR3 spells CATSRAENYGYTF. The CDR3 nucleotides are TGTGCCACCAGCAGAGCAGAAAACTATGGCTACACCTTC. The whole variable domain, filled in from reference TRBV15 and TRBJ1-2, reads DAMVIQNPRYQVTQFGKPVTLSCSQTLNHNVMYWYQQKSSQAPKLLFHYYDKDFNNEADTPDNFQSRRPNTSFCFLDIRSPGLGDTAMYLCATSRAENYGYTFGSGTRLTVV.

This clone was recorded once. This sequence joins TRBV13 and TRBJ2-2; no firm D call. Between the trimmed V and J ends, which lost 5 bases and 1 base, there was a span of 2 bases. Per the germline V gene, CDR1 is PRHDT and CDR2 is FYEKMQ (reference sequence). The CDR3 is 12 residues long. This CDR3 reads CASSLNTGELFF. For the CDR3, the DNA is TGTGCCAGCAGCCTGAACACCGGGGAGCTGTTTTTT.

The chain combines TRBV7-9 with TRBJ2-5; D ambiguous. The V and J ends lost 3 bases and 2 bases respectively, with 13 bases between them. Per germline, CDR1 SEHNR and CDR2 FQNEAQ (reference sequence). This CDR3 region has 15 residues. The CDR3 loop reads CASSLYELVQETQYF. In DNA form, the CDR3 reads TGTGCCAGCAGCTTGTACGAGTTGGTACAAGAGACCCAGTACTTC.

This chain connects TRBV6-1 to TRBJ2-5, with 9 bases that match TRBD2. The CDR3 runs 14 residues. V shed 4 bases, J shed 5 bases, and the junction held 5 bases outside the gene matches. Germline assignment: CDR1 MNHNS and CDR2 SASEGT. The CDR3 DNA reads TGTGCCAGCAGTGCCGCGGGGGGGCGTGAGACCCAGTACTTC. It is translated as CASSAAGGRETQYF.

The V and J genes are TRBV5-1 and TRBJ1-3, with 8 positions matching TRBD1. Per germline, CDR1 SGHRS and CDR2 YFSETQ. This CDR3 has 16 residues. The V gene end was trimmed by 4 bases and the J gene end by 0 bases; junction bases not matched to a gene: 6. CDR3 coding DNA: TGCGCCAGCAGCGTAGGACAGGGCCACTCTGGAAACACCATATATTTT. This translates into CASSVGQGHSGNTIYF. Supplemented by reference TRBV5-1 and TRBJ1-3, the full variable domain reads KAGVTQTPRYLIKTRGQQVTLSCSPISGHRSVSWYQQTPGQGLQFLFEYFSETQRNKGNFPGRFSGRQFSNSRSEMNVSTLELGDSALYLCASSVGQGHSGNTIYFGEGSWLTVV.

The chain employs TRBV30 and TRBJ2-7; maybe TRBD1 (5 bases). CDR1 is GTSNPN, CDR2 SVGIG, per germline (reference sequence). This CDR3 contains 11 residues. Between the trimmed V and J ends, which lost 3 bases and 6 bases, there was a span of 9 bases. The CDR3 sequence is CAWSLRGEQYF. DNA for the CDR3: TGTGCCTGGAGCTTAAGGGGCGAGCAGTACTTC. Variable domain in full (rest from reference TRBV30 and TRBJ2-7): SQTIHQWPATLVQPVGSPLSLECTVEGTSNPNLYWYRQAAGRGLQLLFYSVGIGQISSEVPQNLSASRPQDRQFILSSKKLLLSDSGFYLCAWSLRGEQYFGPGTRLTVT.

This clone was seen just once. The chain is built from TRBV6-5 and TRBJ1-2, with 7 bases identical to TRBD1. Germline assignment: CDR1 MNHEY and CDR2 SVGAGI. This CDR3 has 14 residues. The V segment lost 5 bases and the J segment 4 bases; nucleotides outside the gene matches: 7. The CDR3 protein is CASSLTGEAYGYTF. CDR3 sequence (DNA): TGTGCCAGCAGTCTAACAGGGGAGGCCTATGGCTACACCTTC.

The chain employs TRBV27 and TRBJ1-1; 8 bases match TRBD1. V dropped 6 bases and J dropped 6; count of bases not matched to a gene: 3. The CDR3 has 12 residues. CDR1 and CDR2 (germline): MNHEY, SMNVEV (reference sequence). CDR3 bases: TGTGCCAGCAGAACAGGGGGTGCTGAAGCTTTCTTT. Translated: CASRTGGAEAFF.

The chain recombines TRBV7-8 with TRBJ1-5; D unresolved. In germline, CDR1 is SGHVS, CDR2 FQNEAQ. V dropped 2 bases and J dropped 4 bases, with 9 bases sitting between them. The CDR3 loop spans 14 amino acids. Here the CDR3 DNA reads TGTGCCAGCAGCTTAACGGGAGGAAATCAGCCCCAGCATTTT. The encoded protein is CASSLTGGNQPQHF.

This clone was seen only once. The genes are TRBV7-9 and TRBJ2-1; TRBD2 matches at 14 bases. The CDR3 runs 17 residues. The V segment lost 5 bases and the J segment 8 bases; nucleotides outside the gene matches: 11. Germline CDR1 SEHNR, CDR2 FQNEAQ (reference sequence). CDR3: CASSSGLAGGKRDEQFF. As DNA, the CDR3 is TGTGCCAGCAGCAGTGGACTAGCGGGGGGCAAAAGGGATGAGCAGTTCTTC.

The CDR3 reads CASSSSLTSLTGELFF. CDR3 DNA sequence: TGTGCCAGCAGCTCCTCTCTGACTAGCCTCACCGGGGAGCTGTTTTTT. V is TRBV9 and J is TRBJ2-2, with 7 positions matching TRBD2. Germline V gene lookup returns CDR1 SGDLS and CDR2 YYNGEE. This CDR3 is built from 16 residues. Germline trimming cut 4 bases from V and 4 bases from J; bases unmatched to any gene: 10.

The chain employs TRBV7-9 and TRBJ1-4; D may be TRBD1 (6 bases). The CDR3 spans 17 residues. Germline CDR1 SEHNR, CDR2 FQNEAQ (reference sequence). Deletions cut 5 bases from V and 2 bases from J, with 18 bases between. CDR3 sequence (DNA): TGTGCCAGCAGCGCAACGGTACAGGGACCGACTAATGAAAAACTGTTTTTT. It yields the protein CASSATVQGPTNEKLFF.

This chain joins TRBV7-3 and TRBJ1-1; no clear D gene. The germline V gene has CDR1 SGHTA and CDR2 FQGTGA. The CDR3 consists of 12 residues. V was cut by 4 bases and J by 1 base, with 4 bases left in between. CDR3 bases: TGTGCCAGCAGCTCATCGAACACTGAAGCTTTCTTT. Translating it yields CASSSSNTEAFF.